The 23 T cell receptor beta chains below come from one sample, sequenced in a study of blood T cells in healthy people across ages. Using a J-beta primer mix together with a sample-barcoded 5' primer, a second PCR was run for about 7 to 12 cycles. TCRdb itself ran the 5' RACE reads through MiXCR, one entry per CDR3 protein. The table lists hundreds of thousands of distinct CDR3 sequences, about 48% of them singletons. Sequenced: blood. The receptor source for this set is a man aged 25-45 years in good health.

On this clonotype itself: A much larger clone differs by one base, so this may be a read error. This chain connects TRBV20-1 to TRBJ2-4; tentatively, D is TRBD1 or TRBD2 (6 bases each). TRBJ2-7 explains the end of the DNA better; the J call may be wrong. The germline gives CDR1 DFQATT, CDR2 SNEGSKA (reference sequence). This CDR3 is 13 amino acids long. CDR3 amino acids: CSAWSRGPYEQYF. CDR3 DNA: TGCAGTGCTTGGAGCCGGGGGCCATACGAGCAGTACTTC.

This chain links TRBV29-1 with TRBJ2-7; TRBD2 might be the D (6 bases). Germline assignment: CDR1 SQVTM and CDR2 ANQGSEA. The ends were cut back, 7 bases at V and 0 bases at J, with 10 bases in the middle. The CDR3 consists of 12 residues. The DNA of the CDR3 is TGCAGCGCGGGGGATCCCTCCTACGAGCAGTACTTC. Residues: CSAGDPSYEQYF.

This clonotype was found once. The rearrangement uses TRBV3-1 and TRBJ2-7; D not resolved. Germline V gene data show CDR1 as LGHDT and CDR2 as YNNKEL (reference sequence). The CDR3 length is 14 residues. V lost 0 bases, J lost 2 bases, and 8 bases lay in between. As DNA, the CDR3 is TGTGCCAGCAGCCAAGAACTAACACCCTACGAGCAGTACTTC. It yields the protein CASSQELTPYEQYF.

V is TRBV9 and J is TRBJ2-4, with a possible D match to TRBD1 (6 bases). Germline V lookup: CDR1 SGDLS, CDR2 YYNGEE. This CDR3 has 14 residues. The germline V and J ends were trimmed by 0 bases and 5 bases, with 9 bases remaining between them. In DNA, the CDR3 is TGTGCCAGCAGCGTAGAAGGGGGAGAAAACATTCAGTACTTC. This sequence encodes CASSVEGGENIQYF.

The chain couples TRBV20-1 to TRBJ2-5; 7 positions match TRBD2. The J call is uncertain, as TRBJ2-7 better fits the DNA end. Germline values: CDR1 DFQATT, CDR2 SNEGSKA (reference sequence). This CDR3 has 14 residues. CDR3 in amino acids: CSARAGAGINEQYF. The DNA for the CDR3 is TGCAGTGCTAGGGCAGGAGCGGGGATCAACGAGCAGTACTTC.

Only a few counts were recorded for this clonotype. CDR3 sequence reads: CASDDTYNEQFF. The CDR3 bases are TGTGCCAGCGATGATACCTACAATGAGCAGTTCTTC. The chain links TRBV28 to TRBJ2-1; no reliable D call. Germline assignment: CDR1 MDHEN and CDR2 SYDVKM. V lost 8 bases and J lost 2, with 7 bases in between. CDR3 size: 12 residues.

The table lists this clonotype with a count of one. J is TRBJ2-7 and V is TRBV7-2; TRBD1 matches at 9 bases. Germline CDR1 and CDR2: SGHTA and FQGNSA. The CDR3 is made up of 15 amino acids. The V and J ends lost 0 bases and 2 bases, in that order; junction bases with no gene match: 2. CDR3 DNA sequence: TGTGCCAGCAGCTTAGCGTGGGACAGGGCCTACGAGCAGTACTTC. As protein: CASSLAWDRAYEQYF.

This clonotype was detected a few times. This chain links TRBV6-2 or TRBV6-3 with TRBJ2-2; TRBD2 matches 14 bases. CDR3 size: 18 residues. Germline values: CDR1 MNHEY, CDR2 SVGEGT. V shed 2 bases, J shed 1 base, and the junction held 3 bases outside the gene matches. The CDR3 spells CASSYPGLAGVNTGELFF. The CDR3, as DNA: TGTGCCAGCAGTTACCCGGGACTAGCGGGGGTGAACACCGGGGAGCTGTTTTTT.

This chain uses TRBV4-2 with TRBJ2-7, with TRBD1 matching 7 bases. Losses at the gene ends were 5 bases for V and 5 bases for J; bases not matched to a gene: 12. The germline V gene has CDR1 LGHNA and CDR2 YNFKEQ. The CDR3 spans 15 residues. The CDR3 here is CASSWGSQGIDEQYF. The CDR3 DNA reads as TGTGCCAGCAGCTGGGGGTCACAGGGGATCGACGAGCAGTACTTC.

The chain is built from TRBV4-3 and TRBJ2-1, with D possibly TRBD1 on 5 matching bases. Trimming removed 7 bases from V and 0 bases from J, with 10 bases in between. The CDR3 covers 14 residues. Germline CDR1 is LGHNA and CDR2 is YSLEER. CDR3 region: CASNHRTSYNEQFF. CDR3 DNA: TGCGCCAGCAACCACAGGACCTCCTACAATGAGCAGTTCTTC.

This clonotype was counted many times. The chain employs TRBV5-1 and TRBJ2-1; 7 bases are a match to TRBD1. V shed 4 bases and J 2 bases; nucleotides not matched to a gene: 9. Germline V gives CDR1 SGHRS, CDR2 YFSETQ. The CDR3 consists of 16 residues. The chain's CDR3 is CASSSQQGITYNEQFF. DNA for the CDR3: TGCGCCAGCAGCAGCCAACAGGGGATCACCTACAATGAGCAGTTCTTC.

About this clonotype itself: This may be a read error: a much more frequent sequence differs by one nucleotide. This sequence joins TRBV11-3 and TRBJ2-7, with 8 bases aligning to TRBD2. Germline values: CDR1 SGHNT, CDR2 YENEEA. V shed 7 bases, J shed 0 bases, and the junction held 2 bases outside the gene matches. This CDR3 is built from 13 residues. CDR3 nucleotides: TGTGCCAGCAACGGGGGGGACTCCTACGAGCAGTACTTC. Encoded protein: CASNGGDSYEQYF.

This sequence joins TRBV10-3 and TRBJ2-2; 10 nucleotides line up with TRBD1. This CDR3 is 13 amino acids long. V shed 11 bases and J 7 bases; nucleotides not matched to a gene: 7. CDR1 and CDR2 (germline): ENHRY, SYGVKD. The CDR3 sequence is CAVRQGANGELFF. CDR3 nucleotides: TGTGCCGTCCGACAGGGGGCAAACGGGGAGCTGTTTTTT.

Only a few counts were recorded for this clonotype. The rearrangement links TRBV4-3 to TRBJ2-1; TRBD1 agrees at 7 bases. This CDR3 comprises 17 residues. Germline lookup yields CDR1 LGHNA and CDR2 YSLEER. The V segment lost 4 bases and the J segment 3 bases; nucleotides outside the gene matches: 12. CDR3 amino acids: CASSRDTGAGFYNEQFF. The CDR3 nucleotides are TGCGCCAGCAGCCGAGACACAGGGGCCGGCTTCTACAATGAGCAGTTCTTC.

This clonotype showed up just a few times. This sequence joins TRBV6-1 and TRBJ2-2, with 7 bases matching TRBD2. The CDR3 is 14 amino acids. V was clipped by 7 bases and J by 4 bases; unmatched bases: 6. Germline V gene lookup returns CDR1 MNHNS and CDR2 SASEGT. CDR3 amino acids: CASITTGGTGELFF. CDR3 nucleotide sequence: TGTGCCAGCATTACGACGGGGGGCACCGGGGAGCTGTTTTTT.

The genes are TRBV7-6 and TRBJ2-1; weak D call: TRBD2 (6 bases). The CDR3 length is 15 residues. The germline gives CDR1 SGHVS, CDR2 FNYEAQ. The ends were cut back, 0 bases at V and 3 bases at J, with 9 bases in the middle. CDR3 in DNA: TGTGCCAGCAGCTTAGCAGGGCGGGGCTACAATGAGCAGTTCTTC. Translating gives CASSLAGRGYNEQFF. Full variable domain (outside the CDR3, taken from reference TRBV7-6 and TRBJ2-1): GAGVSQSPRYKVTKRGQDVALRCDPISGHVSLYWYRQALGQGPEFLTYFNYEAQQDKSGLPNDRFSAERPEGSISTLTIQRTEQRDSAMYRCASSLAGRGYNEQFFGPGTRLTVL.

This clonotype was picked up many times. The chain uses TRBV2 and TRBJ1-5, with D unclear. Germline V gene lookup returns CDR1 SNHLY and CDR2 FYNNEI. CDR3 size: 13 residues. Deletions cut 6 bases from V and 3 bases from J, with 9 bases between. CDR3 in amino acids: CASRKEANQPQHF. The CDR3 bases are TGTGCCAGCAGGAAGGAGGCCAATCAGCCCCAGCATTTT. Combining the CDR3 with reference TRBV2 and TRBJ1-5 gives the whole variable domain EPEVTQTPSHQVTQMGQEVILRCVPISNHLYFYWYRQILGQKVEFLVSFYNNEISEKSEIFDDQFSVERPDGSNFTLKIRSTKLEDSAMYFCASRKEANQPQHFGDGTRLSIL.

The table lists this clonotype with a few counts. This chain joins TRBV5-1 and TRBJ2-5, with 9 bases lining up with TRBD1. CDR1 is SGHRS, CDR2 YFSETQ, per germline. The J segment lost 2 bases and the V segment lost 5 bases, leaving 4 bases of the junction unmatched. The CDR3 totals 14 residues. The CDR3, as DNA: TGCGCCAGCAGATCCGGGACAGGGCAAGAGACCCAGTACTTC. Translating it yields CASRSGTGQETQYF. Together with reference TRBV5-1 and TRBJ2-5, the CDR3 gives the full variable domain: KAGVTQTPRYLIKTRGQQVTLSCSPISGHRSVSWYQQTPGQGLQFLFEYFSETQRNKGNFPGRFSGRQFSNSRSEMNVSTLELGDSALYLCASRSGTGQETQYFGPGTRLLVL.

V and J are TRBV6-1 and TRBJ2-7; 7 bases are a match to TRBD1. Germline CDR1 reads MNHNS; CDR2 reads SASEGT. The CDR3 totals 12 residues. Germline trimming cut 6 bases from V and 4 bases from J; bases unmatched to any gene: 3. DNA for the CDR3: TGTGCCAGCAGATCACAGGGGTACGAGCAGTACTTC. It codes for CASRSQGYEQYF.

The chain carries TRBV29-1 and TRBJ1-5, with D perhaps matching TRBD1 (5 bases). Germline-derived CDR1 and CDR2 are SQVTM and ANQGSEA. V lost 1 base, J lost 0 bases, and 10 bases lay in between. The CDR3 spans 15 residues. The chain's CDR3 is CSVEAGGNSNQPQHF. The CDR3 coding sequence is TGCAGCGTTGAAGCGGGGGGAAATAGCAATCAGCCCCAGCATTTT.

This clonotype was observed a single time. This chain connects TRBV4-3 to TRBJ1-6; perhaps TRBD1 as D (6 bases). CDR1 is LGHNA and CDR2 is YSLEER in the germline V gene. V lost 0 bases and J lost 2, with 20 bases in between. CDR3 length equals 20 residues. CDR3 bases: TGCGCCAGCAGCCAAGAGTCGCAGGGGAGGGATTACACCTATAATTCACCCCTCCACTTT. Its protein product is CASSQESQGRDYTYNSPLHF.

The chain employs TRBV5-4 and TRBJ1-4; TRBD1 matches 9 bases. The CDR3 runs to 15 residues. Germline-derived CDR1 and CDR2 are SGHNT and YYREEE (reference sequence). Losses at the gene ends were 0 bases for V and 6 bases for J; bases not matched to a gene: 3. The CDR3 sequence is CASSLEQGADEKLFF. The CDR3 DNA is TGTGCCAGCAGCTTGGAACAGGGGGCGGATGAAAAACTGTTTTTT. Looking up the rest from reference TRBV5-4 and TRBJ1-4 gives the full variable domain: ETGVTQSPTHLIKTRGQQVTLRCSSQSGHNTVSWYQQALGQGPQFIFQYYREEENGRGNFPPRFSGLQFPNYSSELNVNALELDDSALYLCASSLEQGADEKLFFGSGTQLSVL.

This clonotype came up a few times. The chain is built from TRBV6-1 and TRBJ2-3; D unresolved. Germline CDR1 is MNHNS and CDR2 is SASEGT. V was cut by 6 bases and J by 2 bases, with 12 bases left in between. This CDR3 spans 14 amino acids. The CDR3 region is CASSLRAVTDTQYF. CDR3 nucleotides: TGTGCCAGCAGCCTCCGTGCGGTCACAGATACGCAGTATTTT.